This T cell receptor beta chain stems from a study of T cell clusters in autoimmune cytopenias. Regarding the study as a whole: Exclusive TRB clusters were about 2.8-fold more numerous in healthy donors than in active autoimmune hepatitis.

TRB rearrangements were amplified by touch-down multiplex PCR with mixed TRB-A/B primers. Each CDR3 protein gets one entry in TCRdb, which reprocessed the multiplex PCR reads and gives no DNA. The sample data list fewer than 3,000 distinct CDR3 sequences. The CDR3 loop spans 14 amino acids. Germline CDR1 MNHEY, CDR2 SMNVEV (reference sequence). Measured by frequency, this clonotype is medium-sized (0.01 to 0.1%). Its antigen is currently unknown. Each sample's input was around 270 ng genomic DNA, some 40,000 genome equivalents. The clonotype comes from a human donor with an autoimmune cytopenia or autoimmune hepatitis (not recorded which). Input material: peripheral blood. The rearrangement joins TRBV27 to TRBJ2-2. CDR3 region: CASSLSRNTGELFF.